Detailed here is one T cell receptor beta chain. This clonotype appeared many times. Its antigen has not been determined. One junction end disagrees with the germline gene, perhaps due to a read error. These data originate in a study of Graves' ophthalmopathy and Graves' hyperthyroidism (dated 2018 in TCRdb). For the study in its entirety: Peripheral blood was collected before any treatment was given, at the time of initial diagnosis. To tell Graves' ophthalmopathy apart from Graves' hyperthyroidism, and to predict which patients would progress to ophthalmopathy, the study relied on TCR beta repertoire signatures. In total, 135 blood samples were TCR-sequenced: around 42 ophthalmopathy, over 70 hyperthyroidism and roughly 17 hyperthyroidism-to-ophthalmopathy patients. To explore V-J signatures that separate ophthalmopathy from hyperthyroidism, a discovery set of around 97 patients was enrolled, consisting of 43 with ophthalmopathy and approximately 60 with stable hyperthyroidism. For independent validation, a separate cohort was made up of about 18 hyperthyroidism patients plus 17 patients who later progressed from hyperthyroidism to ophthalmopathy. In roughly 6 hyperthyroidism patients, the T-cell repertoires found in thyroid tissue were compared with those found in blood. Once sampling was done, hyperthyroidism patients were given methimazole at a starting dose of 30 mg daily, while ophthalmopathy patients were given high-dose intravenous methylprednisolone. Study-wide findings and limitations: Most expanded thyroid clonotypes with frequency above 0.001 were also detected in blood, suggesting blood repertoires may reflect the thyroid immune response. In validation, the model predicted ophthalmopathy progression with about 70% sensitivity and approximately 78% specificity; some twelve predicted patients were CT-confirmed with GO in a median of about 6.2 months. In cross-validation, the 13-signature model distinguished ophthalmopathy from stable hyperthyroidism with 85% to 90% sensitivity and roughly 81% specificity, and in the test set the corresponding values were about 80% and 75%. Sample size was not statistically predetermined, and group allocation was not concealed from the investigators.

From its cysteine to its phenylalanine, the CDR3 spans 13 amino acids. Only the CDR3 portion is preserved as DNA: 39 bases, with reading frame beginning at the first base. Taken from the germline V gene (reference sequence), the CDR1 and CDR2 loops are LGHDT and YNNKEL. TCR beta CDR3 regions were amplified from RNA transcripts for repertoire sequencing. The first round was an RT-PCR using HTBI primers with the Qiagen OneStep RT-PCR kit, and this first round was followed by a second-round multiplex PCR, then size selection and purification. Sequencing of the libraries was carried out on an Illumina HiSeq2000 in paired-end mode with 100 bp reads. The source study handled its data this way. Reads were processed with SOAPnuke, discarding reads with adapters, uncalled bases, mean Phred below 15, or no exact constant-primer or identifier match. COPE v1.2.5 was used to merge the high-quality paired reads. Each unique nucleotide sequence was defined as a clonotype, and clonotypes were aligned to IMGT TRB V, D and J references with MiTCR v1.1. Only V-J combinations with frequency above 0.0001 were analysed, covering approximately 99% of repertoires. For each V-J combination, a TCR clonal expansion and chaos score was defined as the ratio of F50 clonal expansion to chaos observed in the TCRdist matrix. Welch's t-statistics and random forest were used to reduce features to about 13 V-J combinations, which were fed into a naive Bayes classifier. The similarity between thyroid and blood repertoires was quantified using the Morisita-Horn index. The public reads were reanalyzed by TCRdb: fastp trimming at Q25, MiXCR alignment, in-frame beta chains only. Each entry is one CDR3 protein sequence, shown with its most common DNA and genes. TCRdb, rather than the study authors, made the V and J calls. This sample has approximately 640,000 distinct CDR3 sequences in its table, and under 50% of those were observed once. The ten largest clones represent 3% to 4% of the sample.

Patients with ophthalmopathy had moderately to severely active disease, with a Clinical Activity Score of 3 or more, a NOSPECS grade of 4 or more, and a disease duration of less than 3 months. Anyone with other autoimmune diseases, uncontrolled infections, pregnancy or lactation was excluded from the study. Clinical symptoms, serum thyroxine, TRAb, thyroid ultrasound and orbital computed tomography formed the basis of the diagnosis. Using Ficoll-Paque density gradient centrifugation, PBMCs were isolated from 9.5 to 10 ml of fresh peripheral blood. Total RNA was extracted with Trizol reagent and quality-checked on an Agilent 2100 Bioanalyzer.

This TCR came from an adult man with Graves' ophthalmopathy. The chain links TRBV3-1 with TRBJ2-7; the D gene cannot be named for sure. The sequenced material came from peripheral blood. The bases read TGCGCCAGCAGCCAAGATCCATCCTACGAGCAGTACTTC. This yields the protein CASSQDPSYEQYF.